These 9 T cell receptor beta chains originate from one sample sequenced in a study of blood T cell repertoires in COVID-19. Only in-frame clones appear in the TCRdb table, and some are missing; sequencing was by immunoSEQ multiplex PCR. Counted here are more than 300,000 clones, 85% to 95% occurring once; the ten biggest clones make up 3% to 5%. The sequenced sample consisted of PBMCs or T cells enriched from blood (not recorded which). The receptors were gathered from a woman under 40 who had been exposed to COVID-19.

The genes are TRBV5-1 and TRBJ1-1; possibly TRBD1 for D (6 bases). Germline V gene lookup returns CDR1 SGHRS and CDR2 YFSETQ. This CDR3 is 15 amino acids long. The V and J ends lost 4 bases and 2 bases respectively, with 15 bases between them. The CDR3: CASSRTGQRNTEAFF. In DNA, the CDR3 is TGCGCCAGCAGCAGAACGGGACAAAGAAACACTGAAGCTTTCTTT.

The V gene is TRBV30, the J gene TRBJ2-1; 8 bases line up with TRBD1. Germline V CDR1 and CDR2: GTSNPN, SVGIG (reference sequence). The CDR3 extends over 14 amino acids. J was trimmed by 9 bases and V by 4 bases; bases with no gene match: 11. The CDR3 loop reads CAWTTGERRIEQFF. Here the CDR3 DNA reads TGTGCCTGGACGACAGGGGAGAGAAGGATTGAGCAGTTCTTC.

The genes are TRBV7-2 and TRBJ1-2; D ambiguous. This CDR3 region has 12 residues. The V gene's germline CDR1 is SGHTA and CDR2 FQGNSA. V shed 4 bases and J shed 3 bases, with 6 bases lying between them. The CDR3 region has the DNA TGTGCCAGCAGCTCGCTATACTATGGCTACACCTTC. It translates to CASSSLYYGYTF. Using reference TRBV7-2 and TRBJ1-2 for the parts outside the CDR3, the full variable domain is GAGVSQSPSNKVTEKGKDVELRCDPISGHTALYWYRQSLGQGLEFLIYFQGNSAPDKSGLPSDRFSAERTGGSVSTLTIQRTQQEDSAVYLCASSSLYYGYTFGSGTRLTVV.

V and J are TRBV11-2 and TRBJ2-5; a possible D gene is TRBD2 (5 bases). Trimming took off 0 bases at V and 4 bases at J, with 15 bases between the two ends. CDR3 size: 16 residues. Looked up from germline, CDR1 is SGHAT and CDR2 is FQNNGV. This CDR3 is CASSLDHRDGRETQYF. CDR3 nucleotides: TGTGCCAGCAGCTTAGATCATCGGGATGGGCGAGAGACCCAGTACTTC.

This chain connects TRBV19 to TRBJ1-6; D might be TRBD1 (6 bases). CDR1 and CDR2 from the germline V gene are LNHDA and SQIVND (reference sequence). The CDR3 extends over 13 amino acids. V lost 5 bases to trimming and J lost 8 bases, with 10 bases between them. CDR3 region: CASSEQGDSPLHF. The CDR3 region has the DNA TGTGCCAGTAGTGAACAGGGTGATTCACCCCTCCACTTT. Filled out from reference TRBV19 and TRBJ1-6, the complete variable domain reads DGGITQSPKYLFRKEGQNVTLSCEQNLNHDAMYWYRQDPGQGLRLIYYSQIVNDFQKGDIAEGYSVSREKKESFPLTVTSAQKNPTAFYLCASSEQGDSPLHFGNGTRLTVT.

This chain uses TRBV9 with TRBJ1-4; the match to TRBD1 covers 8 bases. The CDR3 consists of 17 residues. The germline V gene encodes CDR1 SGDLS and CDR2 YYNGEE. Trimming at V came to 4 bases and at J to 6 bases, leaving 14 bases not matched to a gene. For the CDR3, the DNA is TGTGCCAGCAGCCGTAGGGTCAGGGGGCAGTCACATGAAAAACTGTTTTTT. It encodes CASSRRVRGQSHEKLFF.

The chain is built from TRBV3-1 (or the pseudogene TRBV3-2) and TRBJ2-1, with 13 bases identical to TRBD2. CDR1 is LGHDT, CDR2 YNNKEL, per germline (reference sequence). CDR3 size: 18 residues. Trimming cost V 4 bases and J 3 bases; bases outside gene matches: 9. For the CDR3, the DNA is TGTGCCAGCAGCCCTACTAGCGGGGGGGCAGCAGGCTACAATGAGCAGTTCTTC. Translating gives CASSPTSGGAAGYNEQFF.

J is TRBJ2-5 and V is TRBV11-2; 9 bases match TRBD2. Germline V CDR1 and CDR2: SGHAT, FQNNGV. With 6 bases clipped from V and 6 bases from J, the junction kept 11 bases outside the gene matches. The CDR3 runs 15 residues. The CDR3 sequence: CASRSSASGAKTQYF. CDR3 in DNA: TGTGCCAGCAGGTCTTCGGCTAGCGGGGCGAAGACCCAGTACTTC.

J is TRBJ1-2 and V is TRBV19; no firm D call. Germline CDR1 LNHDA, CDR2 SQIVND (reference sequence). V lost 4 bases to trimming and J lost 4 bases, with 16 bases between them. This CDR3 spans 15 amino acids. CDR3 nucleotides: TGTGCCAGTAGTACCCCAGGCGGAGCGGGCTATGGCTACACCTTC. As protein: CASSTPGGAGYGYTF.